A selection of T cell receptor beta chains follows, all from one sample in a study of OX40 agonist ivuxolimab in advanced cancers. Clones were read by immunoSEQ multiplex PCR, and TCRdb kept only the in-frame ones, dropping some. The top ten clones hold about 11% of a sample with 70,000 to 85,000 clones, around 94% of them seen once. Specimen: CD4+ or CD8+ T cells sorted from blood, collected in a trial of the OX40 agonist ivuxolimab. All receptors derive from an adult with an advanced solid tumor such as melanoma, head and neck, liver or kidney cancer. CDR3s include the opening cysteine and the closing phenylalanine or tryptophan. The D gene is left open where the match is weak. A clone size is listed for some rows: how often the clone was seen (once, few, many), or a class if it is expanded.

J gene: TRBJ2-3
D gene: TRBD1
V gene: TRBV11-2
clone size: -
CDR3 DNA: TGTGCCAGCAGCTTATGGGACAGCCGGCCAGATACGCAGTATTTT
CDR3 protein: CASSLWDSRPDTQYF

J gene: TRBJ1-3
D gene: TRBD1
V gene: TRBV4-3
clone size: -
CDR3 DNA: TGCGCCAGCAGCCCGGACAGGGGGATTGGAAACACCATATATTTT
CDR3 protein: CASSPDRGIGNTIYF

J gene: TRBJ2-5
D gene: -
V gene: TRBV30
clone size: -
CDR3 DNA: TGTGCCTGGAGTATCCGACAGTACCAAGAGACCCAGTACTTC
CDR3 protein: CAWSIRQYQETQYF

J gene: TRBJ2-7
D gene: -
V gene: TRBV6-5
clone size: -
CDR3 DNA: TGTGCCAGCAGTTACTCGGGCTCCTACGAGCAGTACTTC
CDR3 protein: CASSYSGSYEQYF

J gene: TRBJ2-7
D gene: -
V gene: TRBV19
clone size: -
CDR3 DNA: TGTGCCAGTAGTATAGGGGGCGGGACAGAAACCTACGAGCAGTACTTC
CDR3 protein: CASSIGGGTETYEQYF

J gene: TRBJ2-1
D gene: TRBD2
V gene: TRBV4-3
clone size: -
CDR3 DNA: TGCGCCAGCAGCCAAGGGTTTTTGGCGGGAGTCCGGGCTGAGCAGTTCTTC
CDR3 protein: CASSQGFLAGVRAEQFF

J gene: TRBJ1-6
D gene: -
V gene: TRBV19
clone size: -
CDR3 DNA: TGTGCCAGTAGAAGCCGGGTCGGGGATTCACCCCTCCACTTT
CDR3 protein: CASRSRVGDSPLHF

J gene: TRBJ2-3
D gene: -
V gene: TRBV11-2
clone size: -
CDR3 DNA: TGTGCCAGCAGCTTTTGGAGGGATCTGGATACGCAGTATTTT
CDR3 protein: CASSFWRDLDTQYF

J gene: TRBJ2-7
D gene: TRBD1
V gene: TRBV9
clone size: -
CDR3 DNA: TGTGCCAGCAGCGTAGCGGGGACAGGTCAGGGTTACGAGCAGTACTTC
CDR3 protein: CASSVAGTGQGYEQYF

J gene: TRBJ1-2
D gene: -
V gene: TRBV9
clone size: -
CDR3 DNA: TGTGCCAGCAGCACTCCCGCCGGGGGACTTAACTATGGCTACACCTTC
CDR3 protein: CASSTPAGGLNYGYTF

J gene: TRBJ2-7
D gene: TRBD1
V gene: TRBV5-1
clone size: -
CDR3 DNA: TGCGCCAGCAGCTCCTCCGGGACAGGGGTGTACGAGCAGTACTTC
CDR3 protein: CASSSSGTGVYEQYF

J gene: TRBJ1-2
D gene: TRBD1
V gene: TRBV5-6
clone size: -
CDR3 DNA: TGTGCCAGCAGCTACTGGACAGGGCCTAACTATGGCTACACCTTC
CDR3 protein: CASSYWTGPNYGYTF

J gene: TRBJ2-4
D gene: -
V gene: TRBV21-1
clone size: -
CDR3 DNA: TGTGCCAGCAGCGAAGGGGTGTTGGTAGGCAAAAACATTCAGTACTTC
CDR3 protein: CASSEGVLVGKNIQYF

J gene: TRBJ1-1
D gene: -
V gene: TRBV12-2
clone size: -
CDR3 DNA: TGTGCAAGTCGCCCTCCGAAGGACACTGAAGCTTTCTTT
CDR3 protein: CASRPPKDTEAFF

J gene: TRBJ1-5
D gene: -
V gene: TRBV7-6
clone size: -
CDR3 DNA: TGTGCCAGCAGCTTAGGGGGAGGGAATCAGCCCCAGCATTTT
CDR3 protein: CASSLGGGNQPQHF

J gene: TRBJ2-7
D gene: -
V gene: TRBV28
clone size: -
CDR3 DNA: TGTGCCAGCAGTTTAGGAACAGGGTCCTCCTACGAGCAGTACTTC
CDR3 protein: CASSLGTGSSYEQYF

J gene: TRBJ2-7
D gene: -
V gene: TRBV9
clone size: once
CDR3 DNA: TGTGCCAGCAGCCCGGGGGATACCTACGAGCAGTACTTC
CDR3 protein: CASSPGDTYEQYF

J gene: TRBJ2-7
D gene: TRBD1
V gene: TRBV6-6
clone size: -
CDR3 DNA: TGTGCCAGCAGTATCCGGGACAGGGGGGTCGACGAGCAGTACTTC
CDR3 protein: CASSIRDRGVDEQYF

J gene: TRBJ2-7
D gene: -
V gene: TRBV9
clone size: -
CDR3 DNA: TGTGCCAGCAGCACCAGAGGAGGGGGCGACGAGCAGTACTTC
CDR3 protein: CASSTRGGGDEQYF

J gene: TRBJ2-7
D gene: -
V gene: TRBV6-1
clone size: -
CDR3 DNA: TGTGCCGCGGCGGTCGGGGCCTACGAGCAGTACTTC
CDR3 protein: CAAAVGAYEQYF

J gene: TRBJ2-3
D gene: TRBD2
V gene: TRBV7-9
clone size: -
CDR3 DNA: TGTGCCAGCAGCGGACTAGCGGGAGGGAACACAGATACGCAGTATTTT
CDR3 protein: CASSGLAGGNTDTQYF

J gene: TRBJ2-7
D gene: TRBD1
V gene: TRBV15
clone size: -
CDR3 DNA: TGTGCCACCAGCTTCGGGACAGGAACCTACGAGCAGTACTTC
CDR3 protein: CATSFGTGTYEQYF

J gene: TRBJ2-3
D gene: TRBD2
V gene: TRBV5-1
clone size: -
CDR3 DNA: TGCGCCAGCAGCTGGACCGGGACTACTAGCACAGATACGCAGTATTTT
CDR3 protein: CASSWTGTTSTDTQYF

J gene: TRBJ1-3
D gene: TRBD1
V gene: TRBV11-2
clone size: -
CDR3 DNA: TGTGCCAGCAGCCGGACCGGGACAGGTGGAAACACCATATATTTT
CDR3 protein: CASSRTGTGGNTIYF

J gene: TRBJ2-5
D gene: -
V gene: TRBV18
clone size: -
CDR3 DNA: TGTGCCAGCTCACCACAGACCCAAGAGACCCAGTACTTC
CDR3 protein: CASSPQTQETQYF

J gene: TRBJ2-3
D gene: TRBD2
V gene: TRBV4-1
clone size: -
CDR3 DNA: TGCGCCAGCAGCCCCCTAGCGGGTTACGGCACAGATACGCAGTATTTT
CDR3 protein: CASSPLAGYGTDTQYF

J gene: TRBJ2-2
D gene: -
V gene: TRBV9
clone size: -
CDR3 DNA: TGTGCCAGCAGCTATTATAACACCGGGGAGCTGTTTTTT
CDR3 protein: CASSYYNTGELFF

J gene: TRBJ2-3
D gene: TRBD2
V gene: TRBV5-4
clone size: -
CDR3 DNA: TGTGCCAGCAGCTTGGCCCCCGGACTAGCGGAAACAGATACGCAGTATTTT
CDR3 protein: CASSLAPGLAETDTQYF

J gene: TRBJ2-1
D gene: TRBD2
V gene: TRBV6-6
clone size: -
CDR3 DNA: TGTGCCAGCAGTACCCTGGGACTAGCGGGAAGGCATGAGCAGTTCTTC
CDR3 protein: CASSTLGLAGRHEQFF

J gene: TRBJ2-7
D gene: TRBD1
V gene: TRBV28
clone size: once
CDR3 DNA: TGTGCCTCCCGAGGTACAGGGGATTCCGGGCAGTACTTC
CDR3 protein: CASRGTGDSGQYF

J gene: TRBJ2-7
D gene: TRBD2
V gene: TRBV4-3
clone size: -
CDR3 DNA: TGCGCCAGCAGCCCTTGGGCGGGAGCGTACGAGCAGTACTTC
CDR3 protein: CASSPWAGAYEQYF

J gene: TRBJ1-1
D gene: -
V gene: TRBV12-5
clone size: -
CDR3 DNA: TGTGCTAGTGGTTTGGTAGGGGTTGAAGCTTTCTTT
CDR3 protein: CASGLVGVEAFF

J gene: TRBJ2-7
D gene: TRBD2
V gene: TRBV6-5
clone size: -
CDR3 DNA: TGTGCCAGCAGTTACGGGACTAGCGGGAGAGAGCAGTACTTC
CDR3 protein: CASSYGTSGREQYF

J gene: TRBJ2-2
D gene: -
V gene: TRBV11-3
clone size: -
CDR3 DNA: TGTGCCAGCAGCTTATACCACGAGACACCGAACACCGGGGAGCTGTTTTTT
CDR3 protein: CASSLYHETPNTGELFF

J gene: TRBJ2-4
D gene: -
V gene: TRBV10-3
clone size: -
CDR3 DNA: TGTGCCATCAGTGAGTCCGGGACGTCGAGTATTCAGTACTTC
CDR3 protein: CAISESGTSSIQYF

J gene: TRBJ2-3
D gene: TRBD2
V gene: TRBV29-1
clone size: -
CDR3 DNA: TGCAGCGTTGATCTAGCGGTTAGCACAGATACGCAGTATTTT
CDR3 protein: CSVDLAVSTDTQYF

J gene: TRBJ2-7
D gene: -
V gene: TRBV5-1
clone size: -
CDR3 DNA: TGCGCCAGCAGCCACGGGACACCAACCTACGAGCAGTACTTC
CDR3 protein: CASSHGTPTYEQYF

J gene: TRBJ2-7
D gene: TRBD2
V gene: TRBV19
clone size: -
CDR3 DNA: TGTGCCAGCAGTATAACTAGCGGGTACGAGCAGTACTTC
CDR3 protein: CASSITSGYEQYF

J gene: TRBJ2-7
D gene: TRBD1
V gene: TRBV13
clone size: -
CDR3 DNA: TGTGCCAGCAGCTACCCGGGACAGGGCTCATACGAGCAGTACTTC
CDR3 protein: CASSYPGQGSYEQYF

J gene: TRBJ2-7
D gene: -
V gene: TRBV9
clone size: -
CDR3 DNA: TGTGCCAGCAGCGCCGCGGGTGGGGGATCCACGCAGTACTTC
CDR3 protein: CASSAAGGGSTQYF

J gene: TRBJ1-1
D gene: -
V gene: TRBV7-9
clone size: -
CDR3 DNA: TGTGCCAGCCTGGGGAACACTGAAGCTTTCTTT
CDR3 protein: CASLGNTEAFF

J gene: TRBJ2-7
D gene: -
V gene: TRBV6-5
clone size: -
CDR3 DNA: TGTGCCAGCAAACCGATTTTTCTAGCCTACGAGCAGTACTTC
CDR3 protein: CASKPIFLAYEQYF

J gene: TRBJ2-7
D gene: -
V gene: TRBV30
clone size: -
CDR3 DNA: TGTGCCTGGAGTGAGGGGAGCAGTTGGGACGAGCAGTACTTC
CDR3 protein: CAWSEGSSWDEQYF

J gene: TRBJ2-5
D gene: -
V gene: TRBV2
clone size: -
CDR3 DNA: TGTGCCAGCAGTGAAGGAACCCAGACCCAGTACTTC
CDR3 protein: CASSEGTQTQYF

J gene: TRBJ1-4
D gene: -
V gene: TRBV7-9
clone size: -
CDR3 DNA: TGTGCCAGCAGCTTAAACGAGGGCAATAATGAAAAACTGTTTTTT
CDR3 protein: CASSLNEGNNEKLFF

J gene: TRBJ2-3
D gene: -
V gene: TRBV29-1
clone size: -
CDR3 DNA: TGCAGCGTCCTAAGCGGGGATACGCAGTATTTT
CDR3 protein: CSVLSGDTQYF